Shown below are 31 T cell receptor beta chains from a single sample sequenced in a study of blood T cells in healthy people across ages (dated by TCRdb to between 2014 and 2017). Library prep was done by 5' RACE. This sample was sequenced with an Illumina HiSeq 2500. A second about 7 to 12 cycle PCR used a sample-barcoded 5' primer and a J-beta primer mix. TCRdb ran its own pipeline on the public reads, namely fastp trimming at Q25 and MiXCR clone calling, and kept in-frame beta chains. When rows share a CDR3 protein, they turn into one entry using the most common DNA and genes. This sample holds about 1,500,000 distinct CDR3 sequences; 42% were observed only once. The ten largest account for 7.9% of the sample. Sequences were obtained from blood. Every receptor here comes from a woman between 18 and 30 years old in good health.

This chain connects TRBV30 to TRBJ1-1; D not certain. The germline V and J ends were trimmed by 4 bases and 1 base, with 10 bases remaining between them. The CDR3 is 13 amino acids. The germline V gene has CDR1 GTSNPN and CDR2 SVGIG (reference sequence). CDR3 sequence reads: CAWTGLPNTEAFF. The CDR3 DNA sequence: TGTGCCTGGACCGGACTTCCGAACACTGAAGCTTTCTTT.

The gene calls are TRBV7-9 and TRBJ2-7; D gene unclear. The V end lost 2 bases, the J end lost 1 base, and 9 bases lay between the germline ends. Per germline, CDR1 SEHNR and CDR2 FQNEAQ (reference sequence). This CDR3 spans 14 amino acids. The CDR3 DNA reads TGTGCCAGCAGCTTATCGATGGGTTCCTACGAGCAGTACTTC. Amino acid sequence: CASSLSMGSYEQYF.

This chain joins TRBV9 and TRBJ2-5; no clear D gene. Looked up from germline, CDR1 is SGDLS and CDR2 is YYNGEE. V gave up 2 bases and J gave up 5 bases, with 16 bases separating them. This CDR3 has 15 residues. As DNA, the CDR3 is TGTGCCAGCAGCGTTAGTGGGGTCGGGTTGGAGACCCAGTACTTC. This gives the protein CASSVSGVGLETQYF.

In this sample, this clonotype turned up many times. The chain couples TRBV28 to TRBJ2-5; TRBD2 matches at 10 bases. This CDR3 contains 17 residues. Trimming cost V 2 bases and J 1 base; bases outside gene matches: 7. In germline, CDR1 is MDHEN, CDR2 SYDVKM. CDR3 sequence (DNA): TGTGCCAGCAGTTTAGGCCTAGCGGGGGCCCTCCAAGAGACCCAGTACTTC. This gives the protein CASSLGLAGALQETQYF.

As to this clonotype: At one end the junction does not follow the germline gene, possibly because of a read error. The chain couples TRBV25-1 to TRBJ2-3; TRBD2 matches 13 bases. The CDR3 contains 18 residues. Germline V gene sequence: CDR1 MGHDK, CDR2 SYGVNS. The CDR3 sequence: CASSGGPRLAGGTETQYF. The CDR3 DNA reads TGTGCCAGCAGTGGCGGCCCCCGACTAGCGGGGGGCACAGAGACGCAGTATTTT.

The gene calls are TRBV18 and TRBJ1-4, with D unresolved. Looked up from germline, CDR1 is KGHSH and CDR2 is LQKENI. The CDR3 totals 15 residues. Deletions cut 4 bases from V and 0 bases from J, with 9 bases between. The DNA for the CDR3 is TGTGCCAGCTCACGGGCCCCTGCAACTAATGAAAAACTGTTTTTT. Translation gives CASSRAPATNEKLFF.

CDR3 protein: CASSPGTVTNYGYTF. The CDR3 DNA reads TGTGCCAGCAGCCCCGGGACGGTAACTAACTATGGCTACACCTTC. This rearrangement joins TRBV6-2 or TRBV6-3 to TRBJ1-2, with D possibly matching TRBD1 (5 bases). Trimming cost V 6 bases and J 0 bases, with 14 bases left between them. CDR1 is MNHEY, CDR2 SVGEGT, per germline. The CDR3 consists of 15 residues.

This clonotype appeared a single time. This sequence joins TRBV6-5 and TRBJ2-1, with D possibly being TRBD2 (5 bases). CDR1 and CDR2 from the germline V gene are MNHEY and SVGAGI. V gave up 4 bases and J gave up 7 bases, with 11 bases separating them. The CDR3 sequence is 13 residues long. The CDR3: CASSCDGENEQFF. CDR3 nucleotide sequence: TGTGCCAGCAGTTGCGATGGGGAGAATGAGCAGTTCTTC.

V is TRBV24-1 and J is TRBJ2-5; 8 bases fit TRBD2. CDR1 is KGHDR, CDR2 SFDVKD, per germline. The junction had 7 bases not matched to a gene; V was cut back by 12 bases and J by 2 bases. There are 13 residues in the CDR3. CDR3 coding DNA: TGTGCCTACGAGCGGGAGCTTCAAGAGACCCAGTACTTC. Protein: CAYERELQETQYF.

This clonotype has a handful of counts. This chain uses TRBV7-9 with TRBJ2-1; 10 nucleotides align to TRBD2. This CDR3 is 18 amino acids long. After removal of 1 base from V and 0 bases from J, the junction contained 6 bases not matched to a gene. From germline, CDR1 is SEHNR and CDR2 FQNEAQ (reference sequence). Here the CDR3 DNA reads TGTGCCAGCAGCTTAGGGGGGGGACTAGCGTCCTCCTACAATGAGCAGTTCTTC. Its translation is CASSLGGGLASSYNEQFF.

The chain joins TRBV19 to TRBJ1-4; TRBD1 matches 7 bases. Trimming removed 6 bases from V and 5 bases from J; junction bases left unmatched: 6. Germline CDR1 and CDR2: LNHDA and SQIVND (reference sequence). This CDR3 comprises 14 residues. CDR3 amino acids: CASRYRDRNEKLFF. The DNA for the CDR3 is TGTGCCAGTAGATACCGGGACAGAAATGAAAAACTGTTTTTT.

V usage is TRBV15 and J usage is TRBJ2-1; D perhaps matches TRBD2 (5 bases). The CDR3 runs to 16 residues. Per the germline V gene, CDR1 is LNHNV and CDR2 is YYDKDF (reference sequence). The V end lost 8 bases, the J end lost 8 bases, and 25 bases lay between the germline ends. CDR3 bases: TGTGCCACCTCGATGACCAGCGGCTCCGTCGGGGATGAGCAGTTCTTC. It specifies CATSMTSGSVGDEQFF.

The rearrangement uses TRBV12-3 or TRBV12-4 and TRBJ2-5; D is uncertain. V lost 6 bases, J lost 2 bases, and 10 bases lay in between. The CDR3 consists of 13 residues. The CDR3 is CASREKGQETQYF. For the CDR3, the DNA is TGTGCCAGCAGGGAAAAGGGACAAGAGACCCAGTACTTC.

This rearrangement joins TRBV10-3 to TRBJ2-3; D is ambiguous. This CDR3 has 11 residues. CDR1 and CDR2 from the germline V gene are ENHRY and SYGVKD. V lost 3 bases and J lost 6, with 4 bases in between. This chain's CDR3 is CAISDRDTQYF. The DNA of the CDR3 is TGTGCCATCAGTGACAGGGATACGCAGTATTTT.

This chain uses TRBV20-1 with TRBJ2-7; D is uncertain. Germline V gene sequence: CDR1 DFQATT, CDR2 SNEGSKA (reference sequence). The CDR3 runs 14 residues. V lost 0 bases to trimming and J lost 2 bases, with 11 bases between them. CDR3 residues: CSARDPRNTYEQYF. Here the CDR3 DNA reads TGCAGTGCTAGAGATCCCCGGAATACCTACGAGCAGTACTTC.

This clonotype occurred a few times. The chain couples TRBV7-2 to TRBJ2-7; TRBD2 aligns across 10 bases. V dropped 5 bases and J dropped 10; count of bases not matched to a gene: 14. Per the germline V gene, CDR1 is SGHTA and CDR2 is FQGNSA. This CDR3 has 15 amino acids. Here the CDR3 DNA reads TGTGCCAGCAGCGATGGGCTAGCGGGAGAGCGAACCCAGTACTTC. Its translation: CASSDGLAGERTQYF.

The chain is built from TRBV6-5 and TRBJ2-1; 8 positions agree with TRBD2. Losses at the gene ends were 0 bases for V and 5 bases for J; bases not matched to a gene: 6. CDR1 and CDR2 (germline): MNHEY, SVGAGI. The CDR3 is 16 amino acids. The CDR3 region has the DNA TGTGCCAGCAGTTACTCGGCGGGACTAGTCCACAATGAGCAGTTCTTC. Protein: CASSYSAGLVHNEQFF.

CDR3 bases: TGTGCCAGCAGTCCGCGGGGAAGGGAGGGAACAGATACGCAGTATTTT. It codes for CASSPRGREGTDTQYF. This chain uses TRBV6-1 with TRBJ2-3; 7 bases are shared with TRBD2. This CDR3 has 16 amino acids. J gave up 3 bases and V 5 bases, and 11 bases lay outside the gene matches. Looked up from germline, CDR1 is MNHNS and CDR2 is SASEGT.

CDR3 sequence (DNA): TGTGCCAGCAGTGAGGGACTCCTAGACAATGAGCAGTTCTTC. Residues: CASSEGLLDNEQFF. This chain links TRBV27 with TRBJ2-1; D may be TRBD2 (6 bases). The CDR3 totals 14 residues. V lost 5 bases to trimming and J lost 5 bases, with 13 bases between them. The V gene's germline CDR1 is MNHEY and CDR2 SMNVEV (reference sequence).

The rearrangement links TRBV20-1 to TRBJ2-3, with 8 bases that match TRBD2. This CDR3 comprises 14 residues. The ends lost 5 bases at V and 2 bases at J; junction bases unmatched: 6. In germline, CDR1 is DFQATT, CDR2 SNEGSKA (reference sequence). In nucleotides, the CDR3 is TGCAGTGCTTTAAAAGCGGGGGCCACAGATACGCAGTATTTT. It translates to CSALKAGATDTQYF.

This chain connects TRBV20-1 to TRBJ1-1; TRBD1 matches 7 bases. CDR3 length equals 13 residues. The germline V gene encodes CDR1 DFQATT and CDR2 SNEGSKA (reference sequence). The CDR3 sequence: CSAKGQINTEAFF. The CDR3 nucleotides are TGCAGCGCCAAGGGACAGATAAACACTGAAGCTTTCTTT.

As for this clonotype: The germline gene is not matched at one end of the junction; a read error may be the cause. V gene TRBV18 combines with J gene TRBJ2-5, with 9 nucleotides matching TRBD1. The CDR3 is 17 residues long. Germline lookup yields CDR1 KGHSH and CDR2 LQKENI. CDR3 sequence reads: CASSSPRDRGFQETQYF. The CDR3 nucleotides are TGTGCCAGCTCATCACCCCGAGACAGGGGGTTTCAAGAGACCCAGTACTTC.

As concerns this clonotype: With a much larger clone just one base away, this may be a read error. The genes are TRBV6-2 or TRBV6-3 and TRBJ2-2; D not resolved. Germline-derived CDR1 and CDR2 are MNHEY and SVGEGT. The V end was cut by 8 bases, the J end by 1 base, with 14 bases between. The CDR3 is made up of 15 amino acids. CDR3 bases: TGTGCCAGCGGAACAGCTGTACAGAACACCGGGGAGCTGTTTTTT. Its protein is CASGTAVQNTGELFF.

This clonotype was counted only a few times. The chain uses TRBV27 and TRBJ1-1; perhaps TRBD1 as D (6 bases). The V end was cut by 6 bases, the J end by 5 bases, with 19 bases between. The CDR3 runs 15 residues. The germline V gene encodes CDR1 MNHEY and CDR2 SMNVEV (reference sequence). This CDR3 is CASSPTTIGGTEAFF. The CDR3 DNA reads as TGTGCCAGCAGCCCTACCACCATAGGGGGGACTGAAGCTTTCTTT.

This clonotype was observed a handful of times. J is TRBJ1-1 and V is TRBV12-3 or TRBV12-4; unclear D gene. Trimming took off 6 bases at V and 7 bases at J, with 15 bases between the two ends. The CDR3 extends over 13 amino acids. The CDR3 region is CASRADGKIEAFF. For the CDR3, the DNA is TGTGCCAGCAGGGCCGACGGAAAAATTGAAGCTTTCTTT.

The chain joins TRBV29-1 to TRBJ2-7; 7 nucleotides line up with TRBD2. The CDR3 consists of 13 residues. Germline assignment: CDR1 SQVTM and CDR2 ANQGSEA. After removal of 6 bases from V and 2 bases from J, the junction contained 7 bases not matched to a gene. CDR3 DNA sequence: TGCAGCGTGTCCGCGGGAGACCCCTACGAGCAGTACTTC. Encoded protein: CSVSAGDPYEQYF.

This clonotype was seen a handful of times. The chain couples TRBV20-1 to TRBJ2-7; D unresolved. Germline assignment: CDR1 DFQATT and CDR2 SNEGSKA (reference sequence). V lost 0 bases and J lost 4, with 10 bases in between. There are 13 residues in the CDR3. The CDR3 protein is CSARDEQLYEQYF. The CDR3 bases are TGCAGTGCTAGAGATGAGCAATTATACGAGCAGTACTTC.

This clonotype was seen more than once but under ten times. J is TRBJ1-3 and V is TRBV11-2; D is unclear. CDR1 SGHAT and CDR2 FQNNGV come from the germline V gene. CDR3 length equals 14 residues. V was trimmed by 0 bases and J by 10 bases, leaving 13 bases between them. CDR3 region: CASSLESSGSTIYF. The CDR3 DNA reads TGTGCCAGCAGCTTAGAGAGTTCGGGTTCGACCATATATTTT.

Here the CDR3 DNA reads TGCAGTGCTAGCAGGGCCTATAATTCACCCCTCCACTTT. Translated: CSASRAYNSPLHF. The chain carries TRBV20-1 and TRBJ1-6; perhaps TRBD1 as D (5 bases). Germline CDR1 reads DFQATT; CDR2 reads SNEGSKA (reference sequence). The V gene lost 3 bases and the J gene lost 2 bases, with 5 bases spanning the gap. CDR3 length: 13 amino acids.

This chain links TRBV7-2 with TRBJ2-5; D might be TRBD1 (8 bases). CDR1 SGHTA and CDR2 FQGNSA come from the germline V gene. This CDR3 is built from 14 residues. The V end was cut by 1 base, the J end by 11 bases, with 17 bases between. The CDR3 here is CASSLDRGGLEQYF. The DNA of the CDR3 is TGTGCCAGCAGCTTAGACAGGGGGGGCCTTGAGCAGTACTTC. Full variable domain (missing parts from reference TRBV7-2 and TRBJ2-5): GAGVSQSPSNKVTEKGKDVELRCDPISGHTALYWYRQSLGQGLEFLIYFQGNSAPDKSGLPSDRFSAERTGGSVSTLTIQRTQQEDSAVYLCASSLDRGGLEQYFGPGTRLLVL.

CDR3 coding DNA: TGTGCCAGCAGCCAGGGAGGGGGGGCAATGGACGAGCAGTTCTTC. Protein: CASSQGGGAMDEQFF. The chain has TRBV3-1 and TRBJ2-1, with a weak D call TRBD2 (7 bases). Trimming pared 3 bases from V and 10 bases from J, leaving 19 bases between. The V gene's germline CDR1 is LGHDT and CDR2 YNNKEL (reference sequence). The CDR3 runs 15 residues.